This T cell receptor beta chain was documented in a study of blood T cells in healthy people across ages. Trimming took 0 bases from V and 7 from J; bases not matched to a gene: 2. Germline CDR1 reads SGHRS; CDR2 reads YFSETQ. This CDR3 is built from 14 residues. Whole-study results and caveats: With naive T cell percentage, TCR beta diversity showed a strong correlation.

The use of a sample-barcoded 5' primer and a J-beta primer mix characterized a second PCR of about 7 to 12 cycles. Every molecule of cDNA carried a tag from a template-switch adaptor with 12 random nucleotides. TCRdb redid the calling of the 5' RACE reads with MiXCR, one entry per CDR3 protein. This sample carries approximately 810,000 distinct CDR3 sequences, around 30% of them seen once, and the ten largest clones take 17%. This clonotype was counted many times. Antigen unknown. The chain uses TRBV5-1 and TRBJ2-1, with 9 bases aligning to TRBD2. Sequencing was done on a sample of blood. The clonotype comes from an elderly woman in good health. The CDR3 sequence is CASSLVAGVNEQFF. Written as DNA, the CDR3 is TGCGCCAGCAGCTTGGTAGCGGGGGTGAATGAGCAGTTCTTC.